This is a list of T cell receptor beta chains from one sample in a study of T cells in Graves' hyperthyroidism and ophthalmopathy. Each CDR3 protein is one row after TCRdb ran MiXCR on the multiplex PCR reads. The sample includes about 560,000 distinct CDR3 sequences, approximately 15% of them seen just once. Sequencing used blood. These receptors originate from a woman in her thirties with Graves' hyperthyroidism. Both conserved end residues are part of each CDR3. Each record gives: J gene, V gene, D gene, clone size, CDR3 DNA, CDR3 protein. A D gene is named only where the DNA matches it firmly. Rows give clone size only sometimes, using once, few, many, or a class for an expanded clone.

TRBJ1-3	TRBV10-3	TRBD1	-	TGTGCCATCAGCGGGTCACAGGGGCCTAGCTCTGGAAACACCATATATTTT	CAISGSQGPSSGNTIYF
TRBJ2-5	TRBV30	-	many	TGTGCCTGGAGTGTAGGAACTCAAGAGACCCAGTACTTC	CAWSVGTQETQYF
TRBJ2-7	TRBV2	-	many	TGTGCCAGCAACGGGCGGGGAACCTACGAGCAGTACTTC	CASNGRGTYEQYF
TRBJ1-5	TRBV6-2/TRBV6-3	-	few	TGTGCCAGCAGTCCGGACAGATATCAGCCCCAGCATTTT	CASSPDRYQPQHF
TRBJ1-5	TRBV20-1	-	many	TGCAGTGCCAGCGGGGGCGTGCAGCCCCAGCATTTT	CSASGGVQPQHF
TRBJ2-2	TRBV28	-	-	TGTGCCAGCAGTTTAAAGGGGCAGGGTATTAAGTTGTTTTTT	CASSLKGQGIKLFF
TRBJ2-7	TRBV30	-	few	TGTGCCTGGACTTCGGGGGATCACGAGCAGTACTTC	CAWTSGDHEQYF
TRBJ2-2	TRBV24-1	-	-	TGTGCCACCAGTGACACCTTCAAGGGGGGGACCCACACCGGGGAGCTGTTTTTT	CATSDTFKGGTHTGELFF
TRBJ2-1	TRBV9	-	-	TGTGCCAGCAGCGTAGCGGCAGGTGGTCGTTACGAGCAGTTCTTC	CASSVAAGGRYEQFF
TRBJ1-5	TRBV5-6	-	-	TGTGCCAGCACCCTAGGGTTGACTAGCAATCAGCCCCAGCATTTT	CASTLGLTSNQPQHF
TRBJ2-5	TRBV28	TRBD2	-	TGTGCCAGCAGTCCCGGGACTAGCGGCAACCAAGAGACCCAGTACTTC	CASSPGTSGNQETQYF
TRBJ2-7	TRBV5-1	TRBD2	many	TGCGCCAGCAGCTCCACAAGCCGTAGGGACTACTACGAGCAGTACTTC	CASSSTSRRDYYEQYF
TRBJ1-6	TRBV6-1	-	-	TGTGCCAGCAGTTACGAGGGTAATTCACCCCTCCACTTT	CASSYEGNSPLHF
TRBJ1-2	TRBV30	-	many	TGTGCCTGGAAGGTTCAAGGGAGTGGGTATGGCTACACCTTC	CAWKVQGSGYGYTF
TRBJ2-3	TRBV7-9	TRBD2	-	TGTGCCAGCAGCTTAGTCCGGGGGGTCACAGATACGCAGTATTTT	CASSLVRGVTDTQYF
TRBJ1-1	TRBV6-1	-	-	TGTGCCAGCAGTGGCACACAGGAGAACACTGAAGCTTTCTTT	CASSGTQENTEAFF
TRBJ2-3	TRBV20-1	TRBD2	few	TGCAGTGGGACTAGCGGCTATAGCACAGATACGCAGTATTTT	CSGTSGYSTDTQYF
TRBJ2-3	TRBV6-1	TRBD2	-	TGTGCCAGCAGTTATTACTCCGGACTAGCGGGAGGGCCAGATACGCAGTATTTT	CASSYYSGLAGGPDTQYF
TRBJ2-7	TRBV27	TRBD2	-	TGTGCCAGCAGGGAAGGGGTGTTGGGGGGGTCTAACGAGCAGTACTTC	CASREGVLGGSNEQYF
TRBJ2-1	TRBV14	-	-	TGTGCCAGCAGCCAAGGTGTCAGGGGGGCTAGCAATGAGCAGTTCTTC	CASSQGVRGASNEQFF
TRBJ2-1	TRBV6-1	-	many	TGTGCCAGCAGTCCGTCCCCCGGGGGTGAGCAGTTCTTC	CASSPSPGGEQFF
TRBJ2-3	TRBV5-1	TRBD2	-	TGCGCCAGCAGCTTGGGGCCTAGCGGGAGGCTCAACACAGATACGCAGTATTTT	CASSLGPSGRLNTDTQYF
TRBJ2-3	TRBV4-2	TRBD2	-	TGTGCCAGCAGCCAAACCGGGACTAGCGGGGTCACAGATACGCAGTATTTT	CASSQTGTSGVTDTQYF
TRBJ2-7	TRBV5-5	-	many	TGTGCCAGCAGCTGGCAAGGCAGCGGCGAGCAGTACTTC	CASSWQGSGEQYF
TRBJ2-7	TRBV4-1	-	many	TGCGCCAGCAGCCCCAAACAGGGTTACGAGCAGTACTTC	CASSPKQGYEQYF
TRBJ2-1	TRBV9	-	-	TGTGCCAGCAGCGGGCCCCAGGGCTACAATGAGCAGTTCTTC	CASSGPQGYNEQFF
TRBJ1-4	TRBV27	TRBD1	-	TGTGCCAGCAGTTCTAGACAGGGGGCGGGTGAAAAACTGTTTTTT	CASSSRQGAGEKLFF
TRBJ2-1	TRBV11-2	TRBD2	-	TGTGCCAGCAGCTTAGCACTAGCGGGAGTGGTGGAGCAGTTCTTC	CASSLALAGVVEQFF
TRBJ2-7	TRBV6-1	-	many	TGTGCCACCCGGGCGGAGACAACCCTGGGTCACGAGCAGTACTTC	CATRAETTLGHEQYF
TRBJ2-7	TRBV11-2	-	many	TGTGCCAGCAGCTTAGTTTTGGGTCACGAGCAGTACTTC	CASSLVLGHEQYF
TRBJ1-4	TRBV25-1	TRBD1	-	TGTGCCAGCAGTGAAACAGGGGGAGAAAAACTGTTTTTT	CASSETGGEKLFF
TRBJ1-1	TRBV20-1	-	many	TGCAGTGCTAGAGAAACAGATAACACTGAAGCTTTCTTT	CSARETDNTEAFF
TRBJ2-1	TRBV12-5	TRBD2	many	TGTGCTAGTGCCACGGGACTAGCGGACTACAATGAGCAGTTCTTC	CASATGLADYNEQFF
TRBJ2-5	TRBV30	TRBD2	many	TGTGCCTGGAGGCCGGGACTAGCGGGAAGGGACCAGTACTTC	CAWRPGLAGRDQYF
TRBJ2-2	TRBV9	-	few	TGTGCCAGCAGCGTAGAGGATAACACCGGGGAGCTGTTTTTT	CASSVEDNTGELFF
TRBJ1-1	TRBV12-3/TRBV12-4	-	many	TGTGCCAGCAGCTCGGAGCAGCCTGAAGCTTTCTTT	CASSSEQPEAFF
TRBJ1-2	TRBV7-2	-	-	TGTGCCAGCAGCTTAGTCGGAGGAGGATCGTCTTATGGCTACACCTTC	CASSLVGGGSSYGYTF